The 32 T cell receptor beta chains reported below all come from one sample, sequenced in a study of shared clonotypes between healthy human individuals. The method was immunoSEQ multiplex PCR; TCRdb's version includes in-frame clones alone and lacks a portion of them. The repertoire holds 640,000 or so clones, with roughly 78% as singletons. The sample consisted of memory CD4+ T cells sorted from blood. Regarding subset: CD45RA-negative fraction. These receptors were taken from a woman under 40 in good health.

The J gene is TRBJ1-4, the V gene TRBV5-1; maybe TRBD1 (6 bases). CDR3 size: 12 residues. Trimming removed 7 bases from V and 11 bases from J, with 15 bases in between. The germline gives CDR1 SGHRS, CDR2 YFSETQ. CDR3: CASDGGQGKLFF. CDR3 DNA sequence: TGCGCCAGCGACGGGGGGCAGGGGAAACTGTTTTTT. The whole variable domain, filled in from reference TRBV5-1 and TRBJ1-4, reads KAGVTQTPRYLIKTRGQQVTLSCSPISGHRSVSWYQQTPGQGLQFLFEYFSETQRNKGNFPGRFSGRQFSNSRSEMNVSTLELGDSALYLCASDGGQGKLFFGSGTQLSVL.

The chain uses TRBV27 and TRBJ2-7; 15 nucleotides align to TRBD2. Germline V CDR1 and CDR2: MNHEY, SMNVEV (reference sequence). This CDR3 is built from 21 residues. With V trimmed by 7 bases and J by 2 bases, 21 bases remained unmatched. This CDR3 reads CASIVRHIPGLAGGVAYEQYF. The CDR3 nucleotides read TGTGCCAGCATCGTTCGGCATATCCCGGGACTAGCGGGAGGTGTGGCCTACGAGCAGTACTTC.

This clone came up a few times. This sequence joins TRBV30 and TRBJ2-1; D is undetermined. Trimming pared 1 base from V and 4 bases from J, leaving 5 bases between. The CDR3 spans 12 residues. CDR1 and CDR2 (germline): GTSNPN, SVGIG (reference sequence). CDR3 nucleotides: TGTGCCTGGAGTGGAGCGTACAATGAGCAGTTCTTC. Encoded protein: CAWSGAYNEQFF.

This rearrangement joins TRBV19 to TRBJ1-2; D not resolved. V was cut by 8 bases and J by 8 bases, with 18 bases left in between. The CDR3 length is 13 residues. Germline assignment: CDR1 LNHDA and CDR2 SQIVND (reference sequence). This chain's CDR3 is CASQDPYWEGYTF. In nucleotides, the CDR3 is TGTGCCAGTCAGGACCCGTACTGGGAGGGCTACACCTTC. Drawing the rest from reference TRBV19 and TRBJ1-2, the complete variable domain is DGGITQSPKYLFRKEGQNVTLSCEQNLNHDAMYWYRQDPGQGLRLIYYSQIVNDFQKGDIAEGYSVSREKKESFPLTVTSAQKNPTAFYLCASQDPYWEGYTFGSGTRLTVV.

This clone was picked up a small number of times. The chain combines TRBV19 with TRBJ1-2; 9 nucleotides match TRBD1. The CDR3 is 16 amino acids. V lost 2 bases and J lost 2; bases outside the gene matches: 6. From germline, CDR1 is LNHDA and CDR2 SQIVND (reference sequence). CDR3 DNA: TGTGCCAGTAGTATATCACCGGGACAGGGAAACTATGGCTACACCTTC. Protein sequence: CASSISPGQGNYGYTF.

The chain employs TRBV28 and TRBJ2-2, with a tentative D call TRBD1 (5 bases). V gave up 3 bases and J gave up 7 bases, with 12 bases separating them. Germline-derived CDR1 and CDR2 are MDHEN and SYDVKM. This CDR3 has 14 residues. CDR3 amino acids: CASSFISGYGELFF. The DNA for the CDR3 is TGTGCCAGCAGTTTCATCTCAGGGTACGGGGAGCTGTTTTTT.

This chain links TRBV28 with TRBJ2-1, with TRBD2 matching 10 bases. The germline CDR1 and CDR2 sequences are MDHEN and SYDVKM. The CDR3 totals 12 residues. With 10 bases clipped from V and 13 bases from J, the junction kept 10 bases outside the gene matches. CDR3 bases: TGTGCCACTCGGGCTAGCGGGAGCCAACAGTTCTTC. Translated: CATRASGSQQFF.

The rearrangement links TRBV18 to TRBJ2-5; D is perhaps TRBD2 (6 bases). Per the germline V gene, CDR1 is KGHSH and CDR2 is LQKENI. With 3 bases removed from V and 5 bases from J, the gap between germline ends came to 22 bases. CDR3 length: 17 residues. CDR3 loop: CASSPRLGDFGEETQYF. The CDR3 coding sequence is TGTGCCAGCTCACCGCGATTGGGGGACTTTGGGGAGGAGACCCAGTACTTC.

V is TRBV19 and J is TRBJ1-5; D gene ambiguous. Germline CDR1 and CDR2: LNHDA and SQIVND (reference sequence). Trimming took off 5 bases at V and 7 bases at J, with 12 bases between the two ends. This CDR3 has 13 residues. The CDR3 nucleotides are TGTGCCAGTAGTCAACAAATCGGGCAGCCCCAGCATTTT. It translates to CASSQQIGQPQHF.

This clone was seen a few times. The V call is TRBV5-1, the J call TRBJ2-2; D is perhaps TRBD2 (6 bases). CDR3 length: 17 residues. V was cut by 0 bases and J by 3 bases, with 15 bases left in between. Germline assignment: CDR1 SGHRS and CDR2 YFSETQ. DNA of the CDR3: TGCGCCAGCAGCTTGGGGCGGGGAGTCGGGGACACCGGGGAGCTGTTTTTT. Its protein product is CASSLGRGVGDTGELFF. The full variable domain, in which reference TRBV5-1 and TRBJ2-2 provide the parts outside the CDR3, is KAGVTQTPRYLIKTRGQQVTLSCSPISGHRSVSWYQQTPGQGLQFLFEYFSETQRNKGNFPGRFSGRQFSNSRSEMNVSTLELGDSALYLCASSLGRGVGDTGELFFGEGSRLTVL.

The rearrangement joins TRBV28 to TRBJ1-2; 7 bases agree with TRBD1. The CDR3 is 13 residues long. Per the germline V gene, CDR1 is MDHEN and CDR2 is SYDVKM. After removal of 5 bases from V and 4 bases from J, the junction contained 4 bases not matched to a gene. DNA for the CDR3: TGTGCCAGCAGTCCTACAGGGGTCTATGGCTACACCTTC. It codes for CASSPTGVYGYTF.

The V call is TRBV5-1, the J call TRBJ2-3; a weak D match, TRBD2 (6 bases). CDR3 length: 17 residues. V shed 0 bases and J shed 5 bases, with 19 bases lying between them. Germline CDR1 and CDR2: SGHRS and YFSETQ. The CDR3 coding sequence is TGCGCCAGCAGCTTGGCCTTTGGGAGGACCGTTGGAGATACGCAGTATTTT. Protein: CASSLAFGRTVGDTQYF.

The CDR3 sequence: CASSLGDRPDFPSGANVLTF. CDR3 nucleotides: TGCGCCAGCAGCTTGGGGGACAGGCCCGACTTTCCTTCTGGGGCCAACGTCCTGACTTTC. The chain recombines TRBV5-1 with TRBJ2-6; 8 positions match TRBD1. Losses at the gene ends were 0 bases for V and 1 base for J; bases not matched to a gene: 12. Germline loops: CDR1 SGHRS, CDR2 YFSETQ. The CDR3 length is 20 residues.

The chain links TRBV28 to TRBJ2-5; the D gene is possibly TRBD1 (5 bases). Trimming cost V 5 bases and J 0 bases, with 7 bases left between them. The CDR3 runs 13 residues. In germline, CDR1 is MDHEN, CDR2 SYDVKM. CDR3 loop: CASSRQYQETQYF. The CDR3, as DNA: TGTGCCAGCAGTCGACAGTACCAAGAGACCCAGTACTTC.

This rearrangement joins TRBV30 to TRBJ2-3; 9 nucleotides match TRBD2. The CDR3 contains 18 residues. V shed 0 bases, J shed 4 bases, and the junction held 14 bases outside the gene matches. Germline values: CDR1 GTSNPN, CDR2 SVGIG (reference sequence). CDR3 sequence reads: CAWSVPPDSGSFADTQYF. The CDR3 nucleotides read TGTGCCTGGAGTGTCCCTCCCGATAGCGGGAGTTTCGCAGATACGCAGTATTTT.

This chain uses TRBV6-5 with TRBJ2-2; the match to TRBD1 covers 7 bases. Germline V gene lookup returns CDR1 MNHEY and CDR2 SVGAGI. The CDR3 runs to 15 residues. Trimming took 7 bases from V and 4 from J; bases not matched to a gene: 9. The CDR3 sequence is CASKPGQLFTGELFF. Here the CDR3 DNA reads TGTGCCAGCAAGCCGGGACAGCTTTTCACCGGGGAGCTGTTTTTT.

The chain's CDR3 is CASSLTLVAGGAGELFF. In nucleotides, the CDR3 is TGTGCCAGCAGCTTGACACTTGTAGCGGGAGGGGCCGGGGAGCTGTTTTTT. The rearrangement joins TRBV5-4 to TRBJ2-2, with TRBD2 matching 11 bases. The CDR3 has 17 residues. The junction had 8 bases not matched to a gene; V was cut back by 1 base and J by 6 bases. The germline V gene has CDR1 SGHNT and CDR2 YYREEE (reference sequence).

This clone showed up just a few times. J is TRBJ1-4 and V is TRBV30; 7 bases agree with TRBD1. From germline, CDR1 is GTSNPN and CDR2 SVGIG (reference sequence). The CDR3 has 14 residues. Trimming cost V 7 bases and J 4 bases; bases outside gene matches: 9. In DNA, the CDR3 is TGTGCCTACCGAACCGGGACAGTTAATGAAAAACTGTTTTTT. It codes for CAYRTGTVNEKLFF.

The rearrangement links TRBV5-4 to TRBJ1-2; D possibly corresponds to TRBD1 (5 bases). This CDR3 has 14 amino acids. Germline values: CDR1 SGHNT, CDR2 YYREEE (reference sequence). Trimming cost V 2 bases and J 5 bases, with 13 bases left between them. The CDR3 DNA reads TGTGCCAGCAGCTTAAACAGGCCTCCTTATGGCTACACCTTC. Its protein is CASSLNRPPYGYTF. Full variable domain (rest looked up from reference TRBV5-4 and TRBJ1-2): ETGVTQSPTHLIKTRGQQVTLRCSSQSGHNTVSWYQQALGQGPQFIFQYYREEENGRGNFPPRFSGLQFPNYSSELNVNALELDDSALYLCASSLNRPPYGYTFGSGTRLTVV.

The V call is TRBV19, the J call TRBJ1-3; D is unclear. The germline V and J ends were trimmed by 5 bases and 2 bases, with 19 bases remaining between them. This CDR3 comprises 17 residues. The germline gives CDR1 LNHDA, CDR2 SQIVND (reference sequence). This CDR3 reads CASSGLTWTATGNTIYF. For the CDR3, the DNA is TGTGCCAGTAGTGGGCTTACGTGGACCGCGACTGGAAACACCATATATTTT.

This rearrangement joins TRBV6-5 to TRBJ1-2; weak D call: TRBD1 (6 bases). CDR1 is MNHEY and CDR2 is SVGAGI in the germline V gene. V gave up 5 bases and J gave up 11 bases, with 18 bases separating them. CDR3 size: 13 residues. The CDR3 region has the DNA TGTGCCAGCAGTCCCTACACCCAGGGGTCATACACCTTC. Protein: CASSPYTQGSYTF.

A word on this clone: The sample has other DNA sequences that encode this CDR3 too. The chain couples TRBV7-9 to TRBJ1-2, with unresolved D. Looked up from germline, CDR1 is SEHNR and CDR2 is FQNEAQ (reference sequence). The CDR3 is 13 residues long. The V and J ends lost 1 base and 5 bases respectively, with 8 bases between them. The CDR3: CASSLGSSYGYTF. The CDR3 bases are TGTGCCAGCAGCTTAGGGTCCTCGTATGGCTACACCTTC.

The V call is TRBV25-1, the J call TRBJ2-2, with no clear D. The CDR3 contains 16 residues. Trimming removed 2 bases at V and 0 bases at J, with 10 bases between. The germline V gene encodes CDR1 MGHDK and CDR2 SYGVNS. The CDR3 bases are TGTGCCAGCAGTGAAACCAGGACGGCGAACACCGGGGAGCTGTTTTTT. It specifies CASSETRTANTGELFF.

The rearrangement uses TRBV5-1 and TRBJ2-7; TRBD2 matches at 9 bases. The CDR3 has 17 amino acids. V dropped 0 bases and J dropped 1; count of bases not matched to a gene: 8. Germline values: CDR1 SGHRS, CDR2 YFSETQ. The CDR3 DNA follows: TGCGCCAGCAGCTTGGACACCTTGGCGGGAGGGTCCTACGAGCAGTACTTC. It translates to CASSLDTLAGGSYEQYF.

The chain is built from TRBV10-2 and TRBJ2-1, with 14 bases fitting TRBD2. V lost 6 bases, J lost 7 bases, and 5 bases stayed unmatched. Germline V gene sequence: CDR1 WSHSY, CDR2 SAAADI. The CDR3 contains 15 residues. CDR3 bases: TGCGCCAGCAGAGGGACTAGCGGGAGTGGTAATGAGCAGTTCTTC. This gives the protein CASRGTSGSGNEQFF.

CDR3 in amino acids: CAISDQGYNEQFF. CDR3 DNA sequence: TGTGCCATCAGTGATCAGGGCTACAATGAGCAGTTCTTC. The chain uses TRBV10-3 and TRBJ2-1, with TRBD1 as a possible D gene (5 bases). This CDR3 contains 13 residues. Trimming removed 3 bases from V and 3 bases from J, with 6 bases in between. The germline V gene has CDR1 ENHRY and CDR2 SYGVKD.

The V call is TRBV29-1, the J call TRBJ2-7; the match to TRBD1 covers 9 bases. CDR3 length: 14 amino acids. V was clipped by 8 bases and J by 1 base; unmatched bases: 9. The V gene's germline CDR1 is SQVTM and CDR2 ANQGSEA. The CDR3 coding sequence is TGCAGCACATCCGCCGGGACAGGGTCCTACGAGCAGTACTTC. This sequence encodes CSTSAGTGSYEQYF.

This clone was seen a handful of times. The CDR3 loop reads CASSSGGDSYEQYF. The CDR3 DNA follows: TGTGCCAGCAGCTCGGGGGGGGACTCCTACGAGCAGTACTTC. The rearrangement links TRBV7-8 to TRBJ2-7, with 8 bases aligning to TRBD2. CDR3 length equals 14 residues. Germline V CDR1 and CDR2: SGHVS, FQNEAQ. Trimming took 4 bases from V and 0 from J; bases not matched to a gene: 2. The entire variable domain, with the rest obtained from reference TRBV7-8 and TRBJ2-7, is as follows: GAGVSQSPRYKVAKRGQDVALRCDPISGHVSLFWYQQALGQGPEFLTYFQNEAQLDKSGLPSDRFFAERPEGSVSTLKIQRTQQEDSAVYLCASSSGGDSYEQYFGPGTRLTVT.

On this clone: Other nucleotide sequences in the sample specify the same CDR3. The chain links TRBV5-1 to TRBJ2-1; 9 bases are a match to TRBD2. Germline loops: CDR1 SGHRS, CDR2 YFSETQ. This CDR3 contains 15 residues. Unmatched junction bases numbered 3, after V lost 1 base and J lost 4 bases. CDR3 protein: CASSLSSGSYNEQFF. The CDR3 DNA is TGCGCCAGCAGCTTGAGTAGCGGGAGTTACAATGAGCAGTTCTTC.

The rearrangement links TRBV6-6 to TRBJ2-1; no firm D call. The V end lost 0 bases, the J end lost 9 bases, and 6 bases lay between the germline ends. Germline V lookup: CDR1 MNHNY, CDR2 SVGAGI (reference sequence). The CDR3 is made up of 12 amino acids. This CDR3 reads CASSYSIGEQFF. The CDR3 DNA sequence: TGTGCCAGCAGTTACTCTATCGGTGAGCAGTTCTTC.

V gene TRBV28 combines with J gene TRBJ1-1, with D unclear. Germline lookup yields CDR1 MDHEN and CDR2 SYDVKM. V lost 1 base, J lost 0 bases, and 9 bases lay in between. CDR3 length equals 15 residues. For the CDR3, the DNA is TGTGCCAGCAGTTTATTTAAGAAGATGAACACTGAAGCTTTCTTT. Residues: CASSLFKKMNTEAFF. The complete variable domain, with remaining parts taken from reference TRBV28 and TRBJ1-1, reads DVKVTQSSRYLVKRTGEKVFLECVQDMDHENMFWYRQDPGLGLRLIYFSYDVKMKEKGDIPEGYSVSREKKERFSLILESASTNQTSMYLCASSLFKKMNTEAFFGQGTRLTVV.

The chain links TRBV29-1 to TRBJ2-5; TRBD1 matches at 10 bases. The CDR3 covers 17 residues. Germline-derived CDR1 and CDR2 are SQVTM and ANQGSEA. The ends lost 4 bases at V and 2 bases at J; junction bases unmatched: 13. In nucleotides, the CDR3 is TGCAGCGTTGCTCTAGACAGGGGGCGAATAACTCAAGAGACCCAGTACTTC. Its translation is CSVALDRGRITQETQYF.